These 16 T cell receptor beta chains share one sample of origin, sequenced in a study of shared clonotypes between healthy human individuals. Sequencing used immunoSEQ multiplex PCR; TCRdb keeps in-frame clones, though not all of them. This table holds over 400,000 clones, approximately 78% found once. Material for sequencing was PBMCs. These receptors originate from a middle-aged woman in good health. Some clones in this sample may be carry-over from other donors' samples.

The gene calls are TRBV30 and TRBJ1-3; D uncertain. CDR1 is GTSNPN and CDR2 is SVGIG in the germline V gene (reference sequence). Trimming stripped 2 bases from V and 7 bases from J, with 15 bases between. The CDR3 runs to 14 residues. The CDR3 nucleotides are TGTGCCTGGAGTCCCGCCTCGTTGGGGAACACCATATATTTT. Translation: CAWSPASLGNTIYF.

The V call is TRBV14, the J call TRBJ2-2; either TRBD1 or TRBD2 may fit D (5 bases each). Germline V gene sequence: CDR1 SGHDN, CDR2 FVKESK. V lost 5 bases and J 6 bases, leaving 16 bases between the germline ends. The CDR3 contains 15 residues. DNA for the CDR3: TGTGCCAGCAGCAGGGACGTGCCGCGCGCCGGGGAGCTGTTTTTT. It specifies CASSRDVPRAGELFF.

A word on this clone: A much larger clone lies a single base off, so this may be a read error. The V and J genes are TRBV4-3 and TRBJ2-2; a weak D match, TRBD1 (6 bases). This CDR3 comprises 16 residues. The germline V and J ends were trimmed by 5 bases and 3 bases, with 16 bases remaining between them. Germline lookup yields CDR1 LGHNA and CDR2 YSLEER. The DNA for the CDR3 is TGCGCCAGCAGCGCCCAGGGGACCCCTTACACCGGGGAGCTGTTTTTT. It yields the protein CASSAQGTPYTGELFF.

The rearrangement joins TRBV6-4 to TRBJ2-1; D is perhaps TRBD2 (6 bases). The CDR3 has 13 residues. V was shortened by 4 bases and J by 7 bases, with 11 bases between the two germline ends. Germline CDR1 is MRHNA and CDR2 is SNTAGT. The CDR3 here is CASSAQGGNEQFF. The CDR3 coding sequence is TGTGCCAGCAGTGCCCAGGGAGGTAATGAGCAGTTCTTC.

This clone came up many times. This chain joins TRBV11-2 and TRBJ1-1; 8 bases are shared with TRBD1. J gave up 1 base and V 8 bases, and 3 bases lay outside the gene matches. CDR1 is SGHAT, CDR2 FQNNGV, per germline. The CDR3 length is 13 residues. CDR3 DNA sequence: TGTGCCAGCGCAGGGGGCCCGAACACTGAAGCTTTCTTT. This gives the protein CASAGGPNTEAFF.

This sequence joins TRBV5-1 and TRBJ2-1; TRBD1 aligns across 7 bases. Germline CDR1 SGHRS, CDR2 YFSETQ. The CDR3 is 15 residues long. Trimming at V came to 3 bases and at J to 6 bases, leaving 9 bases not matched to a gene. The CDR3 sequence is CASSWTGGSGNEQFF. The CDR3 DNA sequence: TGCGCCAGCAGCTGGACAGGTGGGTCCGGCAATGAGCAGTTCTTC.

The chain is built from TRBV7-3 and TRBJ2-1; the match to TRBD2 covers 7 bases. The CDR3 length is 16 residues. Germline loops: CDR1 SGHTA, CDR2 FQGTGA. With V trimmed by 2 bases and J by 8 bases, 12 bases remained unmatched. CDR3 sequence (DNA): TGTGCCAGCAGCTTAGGGTGGGAGGGCCGTTTTGATGAGCAGTTCTTC. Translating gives CASSLGWEGRFDEQFF.

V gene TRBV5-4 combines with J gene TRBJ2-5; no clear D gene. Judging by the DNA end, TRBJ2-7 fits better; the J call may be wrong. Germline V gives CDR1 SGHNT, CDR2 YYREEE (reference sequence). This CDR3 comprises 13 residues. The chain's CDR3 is CASSLDLGYEQYF. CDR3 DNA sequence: TGTGCCAGCAGCTTGGACCTCGGATACGAGCAGTACTTC.

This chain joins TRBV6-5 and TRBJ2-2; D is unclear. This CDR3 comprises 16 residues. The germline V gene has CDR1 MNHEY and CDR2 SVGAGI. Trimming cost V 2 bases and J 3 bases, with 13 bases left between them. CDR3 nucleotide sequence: TGTGCCAGCAGTTACATAATGGGGTTCGACACCGGGGAGCTGTTTTTT. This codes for CASSYIMGFDTGELFF.

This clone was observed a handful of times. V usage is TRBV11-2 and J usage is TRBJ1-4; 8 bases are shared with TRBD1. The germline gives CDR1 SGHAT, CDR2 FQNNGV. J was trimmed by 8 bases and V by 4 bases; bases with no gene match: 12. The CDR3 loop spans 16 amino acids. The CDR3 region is CASSSQRAGGWEKLFF. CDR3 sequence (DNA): TGTGCCAGCAGCTCCCAAAGGGCAGGGGGCTGGGAAAAACTGTTTTTT.

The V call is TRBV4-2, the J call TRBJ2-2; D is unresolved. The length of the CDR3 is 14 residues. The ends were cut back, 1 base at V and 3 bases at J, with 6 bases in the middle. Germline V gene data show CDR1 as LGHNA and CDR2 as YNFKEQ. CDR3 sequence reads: CASSQGEDTGELFF. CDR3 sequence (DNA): TGTGCCAGCAGCCAAGGAGAGGACACCGGGGAGCTGTTTTTT.

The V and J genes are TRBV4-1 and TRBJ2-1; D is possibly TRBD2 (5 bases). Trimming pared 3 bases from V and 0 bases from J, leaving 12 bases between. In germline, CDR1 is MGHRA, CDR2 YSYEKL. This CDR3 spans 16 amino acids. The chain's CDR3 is CASSHPSRSSYNEQFF. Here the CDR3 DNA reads TGCGCCAGCAGCCACCCTAGCCGTAGCTCCTACAATGAGCAGTTCTTC.

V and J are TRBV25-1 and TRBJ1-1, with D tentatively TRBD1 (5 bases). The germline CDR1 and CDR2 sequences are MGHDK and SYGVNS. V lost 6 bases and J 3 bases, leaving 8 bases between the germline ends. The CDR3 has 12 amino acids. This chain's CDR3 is CASRWGYTEAFF. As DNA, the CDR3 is TGTGCCAGCAGATGGGGGTACACTGAAGCTTTCTTT.

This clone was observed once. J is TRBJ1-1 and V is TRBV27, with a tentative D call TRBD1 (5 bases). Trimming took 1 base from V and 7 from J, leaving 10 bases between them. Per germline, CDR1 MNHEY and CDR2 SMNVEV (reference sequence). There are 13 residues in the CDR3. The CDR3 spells CASSLLGGDEAFF. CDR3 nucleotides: TGTGCCAGCAGTTTATTGGGAGGGGATGAAGCTTTCTTT.

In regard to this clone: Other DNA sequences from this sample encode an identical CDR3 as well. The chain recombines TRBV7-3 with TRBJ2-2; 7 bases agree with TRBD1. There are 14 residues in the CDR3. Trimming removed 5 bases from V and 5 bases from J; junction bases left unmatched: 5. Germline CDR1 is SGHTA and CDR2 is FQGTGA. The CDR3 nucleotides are TGTGCCAGCAGCCCGGACAGGAATACCGGGGAGCTGTTTTTT. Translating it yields CASSPDRNTGELFF.

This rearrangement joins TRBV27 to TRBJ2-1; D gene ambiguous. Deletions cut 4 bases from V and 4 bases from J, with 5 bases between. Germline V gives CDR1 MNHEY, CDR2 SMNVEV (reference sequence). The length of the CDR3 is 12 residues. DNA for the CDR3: TGTGCCAGCAGTTACCTGTACAATGAGCAGTTCTTC. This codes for CASSYLYNEQFF.